The 30 T cell receptor beta chains reported below all come from one sample, sequenced in a study of T cell responses to AZD1222 COVID-19 vaccine (dated by TCRdb to the early 2020s). Taken with the paper, the label for time point translates to: about 28 days (+/-7) after the second vaccine dose. The sample's treatment or condition, from its label and the paper: meningococcal conjugate vaccine given as trial control. The library was built by means of the immunoSEQ multiplex PCR assay. The source is immuneACCESS, and TCRdb retained only in-frame sequences with V and J called. Part of the clones is not carried over; for the studies checked, unresolved V genes explain less than half of this, and the remainder is unexplained. The table for this sample lists about 180,000 clones; approximately 92% of them were counted only once. The top ten constitute around 0.97% of the sample. The source was peripheral blood, collected 28 days after the second dose of the MenACWY control vaccine. Receptors originate from an adult who received the MenACWY meningococcal vaccine as a control.

V and J are TRBV7-9 and TRBJ2-5, with D possibly TRBD2 on 6 matching bases. The germline CDR1 and CDR2 sequences are SEHNR and FQNEAQ (reference sequence). V gave up 3 bases and J gave up 2 bases, with 22 bases separating them. CDR3 length: 18 residues. The CDR3 reads CASSFPQVAAGSQETQYF. For the CDR3, the DNA is TGTGCCAGCAGCTTTCCCCAAGTGGCTGCGGGGAGTCAAGAGACCCAGTACTTC.

The gene calls are TRBV25-1 and TRBJ1-1; 10 bases fit TRBD1. This CDR3 region has 15 residues. Germline V gene lookup returns CDR1 MGHDK and CDR2 SYGVNS. After removal of 4 bases from V and 5 bases from J, the junction contained 7 bases not matched to a gene. CDR3: CASSARDRGETEAFF. Here the CDR3 DNA reads TGTGCCAGCAGTGCCCGGGACAGGGGCGAGACTGAAGCTTTCTTT.

The chain recombines TRBV2 with TRBJ1-1; D possibly corresponds to TRBD1 (5 bases). Trimming removed 6 bases at V and 0 bases at J, with 11 bases between. The germline gives CDR1 SNHLY, CDR2 FYNNEI. The CDR3 extends over 14 amino acids. The CDR3 is CASSPGTMNTEAFF. DNA of the CDR3: TGTGCCAGCAGCCCCGGGACTATGAACACTGAAGCTTTCTTT.

This sequence joins TRBV6-2 or TRBV6-3 and TRBJ2-5; D is uncertain. The V end was cut by 5 bases, the J end by 7 bases, with 14 bases between. From germline, CDR1 is MNHEY and CDR2 SVGEGT. The CDR3 has 13 residues. The CDR3 spells CASSPTGPGTQYF. The CDR3 DNA sequence: TGTGCCAGCAGTCCGACGGGTCCGGGGACCCAGTACTTC.

CDR3 DNA sequence: TGTGCCAGCAGCTTCGGTGGACTAGCGGGGGGAAGCACAGATACGCAGTATTTT. Encoded protein: CASSFGGLAGGSTDTQYF. The chain is built from TRBV7-2 and TRBJ2-3; 14 bases are shared with TRBD2. The V segment lost 3 bases and the J segment 0 bases; nucleotides outside the gene matches: 5. Looked up from germline, CDR1 is SGHTA and CDR2 is FQGNSA. The CDR3 runs to 18 residues.

The rearrangement links TRBV28 to TRBJ1-4, with no clear D. Trimming cost V 2 bases and J 8 bases, with 9 bases left between them. This CDR3 is 13 amino acids long. The germline V gene has CDR1 MDHEN and CDR2 SYDVKM. The CDR3 loop is CASSLNMGEKLFF. Here the CDR3 DNA reads TGTGCCAGCAGTTTAAATATGGGGGAAAAACTGTTTTTT.

This chain connects TRBV5-1 to TRBJ1-3, with 10 positions matching TRBD1. Looked up from germline, CDR1 is SGHRS and CDR2 is YFSETQ. This CDR3 region has 16 residues. After removal of 4 bases from V and 6 bases from J, the junction contained 10 bases not matched to a gene. Here the CDR3 reads CASSPRTGTGVNTIYF. The CDR3 nucleotides read TGCGCCAGCAGCCCCAGAACCGGGACAGGGGTAAACACCATATATTTT. Looking up the rest from reference TRBV5-1 and TRBJ1-3 gives the full variable domain: KAGVTQTPRYLIKTRGQQVTLSCSPISGHRSVSWYQQTPGQGLQFLFEYFSETQRNKGNFPGRFSGRQFSNSRSEMNVSTLELGDSALYLCASSPRTGTGVNTIYFGEGSWLTVV.

The chain recombines TRBV14 with TRBJ1-2; D not resolved. Looked up from germline, CDR1 is SGHDN and CDR2 is FVKESK. V lost 4 bases and J lost 0, with 15 bases in between. This CDR3 is built from 16 residues. This CDR3 is CASSRFVRLANYGYTF. CDR3 nucleotide sequence: TGTGCCAGCAGCCGCTTCGTAAGACTGGCTAACTATGGCTACACCTTC. Using reference TRBV14 and TRBJ1-2 for the parts outside the CDR3, the full variable domain is EAGVTQFPSHSVIEKGQTVTLRCDPISGHDNLYWYRRVMGKEIKFLLHFVKESKQDESGMPNNRFLAERTGGTYSTLKVQPAELEDSGVYFCASSRFVRLANYGYTFGSGTRLTVV.

The rearrangement uses TRBV27 and TRBJ1-2; TRBD1 agrees at 7 bases. Germline CDR1 reads MNHEY; CDR2 reads SMNVEV (reference sequence). V gave up 1 base and J gave up 9 bases; unmatched junction bases: 8. There are 14 residues in the CDR3. In DNA form, the CDR3 reads TGTGCCAGCAGTTTATTGGGACAGACTTTGAGCTACACCTTC. This encodes CASSLLGQTLSYTF.

This chain connects TRBV5-5 to TRBJ2-3; the D gene is possibly TRBD2 (7 bases). V was pared by 6 bases and J by 7 bases, with 15 bases between. CDR1 is SGHKS and CDR2 is YYEKEE in the germline V gene (reference sequence). The length of the CDR3 is 13 residues. Written as DNA, the CDR3 is TGTGCCAGCACCGTCCGGGGGGCAAATACGCAGTATTTT. Translation: CASTVRGANTQYF.

The CDR3, as DNA: TGCGCCAGCAGGGACCCGGGTAGAGGTAATTCACCCCTCCACTTT. This encodes CASRDPGRGNSPLHF. The rearrangement uses TRBV10-2 and TRBJ1-6; no clear D. The CDR3 totals 15 residues. Trimming left V 6 bases short and J 6 bases short, with 15 bases between. Germline V gives CDR1 WSHSY, CDR2 SAAADI.

The gene calls are TRBV19 and TRBJ1-5; D remains ambiguous. This CDR3 has 15 residues. V lost 1 base and J 0 bases, leaving 7 bases between the germline ends. CDR1 LNHDA and CDR2 SQIVND come from the germline V gene (reference sequence). CDR3 sequence reads: CASSIVTYSNQPQHF. In nucleotides, the CDR3 is TGTGCCAGTAGTATAGTTACGTATAGCAATCAGCCCCAGCATTTT.

The chain is built from TRBV7-8 and TRBJ1-6; 7 bases agree with TRBD1. CDR1 is SGHVS and CDR2 is FQNEAQ in the germline V gene. This CDR3 is built from 14 residues. J gave up 7 bases and V 6 bases, and 6 bases lay outside the gene matches. CDR3 in amino acids: CASRSGQMNSPLHF. In DNA, the CDR3 is TGTGCCAGCAGATCGGGACAGATGAATTCACCCCTCCACTTT.

CDR3 in DNA: TGTGCCAGCAGTCGGACAGGGGCACGAGCTTTCTTT. This codes for CASSRTGARAFF. The V and J genes are TRBV3-1 (or the pseudogene TRBV3-2) and TRBJ1-1, with 9 positions matching TRBD1. This CDR3 contains 12 residues. Germline V gene data show CDR1 as LGHDT and CDR2 as YNNKEL (reference sequence). The V segment lost 6 bases and the J segment 10 bases; nucleotides outside the gene matches: 6.

V gene TRBV5-6 combines with J gene TRBJ1-1; 7 bases are shared with TRBD1. The CDR3 consists of 18 residues. Germline CDR1 and CDR2: SGHDT and YYEEEE. V gave up 0 bases and J gave up 1 base; unmatched junction bases: 12. CDR3 loop: CASSLARGQRHSNTEAFF. CDR3 nucleotide sequence: TGTGCCAGCAGCTTGGCCAGGGGACAGCGCCACTCGAACACTGAAGCTTTCTTT.

With regard to this clone: Other DNA sequences from this sample encode an identical CDR3 as well. The V gene is TRBV25-1, the J gene TRBJ1-1; tentative D call: TRBD1 (6 bases). Germline CDR1 is MGHDK and CDR2 is SYGVNS. The CDR3 is made up of 13 amino acids. V gave up 9 bases and J gave up 0 bases, with 11 bases separating them. The CDR3 sequence is CASKGHLNTEAFF. In DNA form, the CDR3 reads TGTGCCAGTAAGGGACATTTGAACACTGAAGCTTTCTTT.

This chain links TRBV30 with TRBJ2-4; D tentatively reads TRBD1 or TRBD2 (5 bases each). Per the germline V gene, CDR1 is GTSNPN and CDR2 is SVGIG (reference sequence). This CDR3 comprises 12 residues. V was pared by 3 bases and J by 6 bases, with 9 bases between. The CDR3 region is CAWSGDVNIQYF. For the CDR3, the DNA is TGTGCCTGGAGCGGGGACGTAAACATTCAGTACTTC.

This sequence joins TRBV7-3 and TRBJ2-7, with 7 bases identical to TRBD2. This CDR3 is 13 amino acids long. The germline gives CDR1 SGHTA, CDR2 FQGTGA. V gave up 3 bases and J gave up 4 bases; unmatched junction bases: 3. The DNA for the CDR3 is TGTGCCAGCAGCTTTAACGGGGGGTACGAGCAGTACTTC. This gives the protein CASSFNGGYEQYF.

The chain is built from TRBV6-2 or TRBV6-3 and TRBJ1-1, with a tentative D call TRBD1 (5 bases). Germline V gene sequence: CDR1 MNHEY, CDR2 SVGEGT. This CDR3 region has 15 residues. Trimming removed 5 bases at V and 6 bases at J, with 19 bases between. The chain's CDR3 is CASSQPSGWLPEAFF. The CDR3 coding sequence is TGTGCCAGCAGTCAACCCTCAGGGTGGCTTCCTGAAGCTTTCTTT.

The rearrangement links TRBV10-1 to TRBJ1-4; TRBD1 aligns across 9 bases. The germline CDR1 and CDR2 sequences are WNHNN and SYGVQD (reference sequence). V shed 3 bases, J shed 10 bases, and the junction held 6 bases outside the gene matches. CDR3 length: 14 residues. The CDR3 DNA follows: TGCGCCAGCAGTGAAGGGACAGGGAGGCGAAAACTGTTTTTT. Its translation is CASSEGTGRRKLFF.

This clone was seen more than once but under ten times. The genes are TRBV5-1 and TRBJ2-3, with 7 bases lining up with TRBD1. The CDR3 covers 16 residues. Germline V gene sequence: CDR1 SGHRS, CDR2 YFSETQ. J gave up 5 bases and V 2 bases, and 11 bases lay outside the gene matches. The DNA for the CDR3 is TGCGCCAGCAGCTTAGGGGCGACAGGGATTCTAGATACGCAGTATTTT. Protein product: CASSLGATGILDTQYF.

The rearrangement joins TRBV2 to TRBJ2-2; a possible D gene is TRBD1 (6 bases). Germline V lookup: CDR1 SNHLY, CDR2 FYNNEI. The CDR3 length is 15 residues. The V end lost 6 bases, the J end lost 2 bases, and 13 bases lay between the germline ends. DNA of the CDR3: TGTGCCAGCAGATCGGGACACGCCAACACCGGGGAGCTGTTTTTT. It yields the protein CASRSGHANTGELFF.

The sample holds one count of this clone. This chain joins TRBV9 and TRBJ1-5; 8 nucleotides line up with TRBD1. The V gene's germline CDR1 is SGDLS and CDR2 YYNGEE. J was trimmed by 6 bases and V by 4 bases; bases with no gene match: 9. The CDR3 loop spans 15 amino acids. As DNA, the CDR3 is TGTGCCAGCAGCCGAGGGCAGGGGGCCGGTCAGCCCCAGCATTTT. Amino acid sequence: CASSRGQGAGQPQHF.

The V gene is TRBV28, the J gene TRBJ1-2; D is undetermined. Trimming took off 6 bases at V and 2 bases at J, with 10 bases between the two ends. CDR1 and CDR2 from the germline V gene are MDHEN and SYDVKM. The CDR3 consists of 13 residues. The chain's CDR3 is CASSWSGNYGYTF. The CDR3 DNA is TGTGCCAGCAGCTGGTCAGGAAACTATGGCTACACCTTC.

The chain employs TRBV3-1 (or the pseudogene TRBV3-2) and TRBJ2-2; 8 bases align to TRBD2. Germline CDR1 and CDR2: LGHDT and YNNKEL (reference sequence). With V trimmed by 4 bases and J by 6 bases, 7 bases remained unmatched. CDR3 length: 15 residues. The CDR3 here is CASSPRTSWAGELFF. The CDR3 DNA follows: TGTGCCAGCAGCCCGAGGACTAGCTGGGCCGGGGAGCTGTTTTTT.

This chain links TRBV24-1 with TRBJ1-1; no clear D gene. CDR3 size: 15 residues. CDR1 is KGHDR and CDR2 is SFDVKD in the germline V gene. Trimming pared 3 bases from V and 4 bases from J, leaving 14 bases between. CDR3 sequence (DNA): TGTGCCACCAGTGATACCCCCGGCGGGCTCACTGAAGCTTTCTTT. This gives the protein CATSDTPGGLTEAFF.

This clone appeared once. The genes are TRBV3-1 (or the pseudogene TRBV3-2) and TRBJ1-5; D is possibly TRBD1 (6 bases). This CDR3 spans 16 amino acids. V lost 4 bases and J lost 0, with 13 bases in between. The germline V gene encodes CDR1 LGHDT and CDR2 YNNKEL (reference sequence). For the CDR3, the DNA is TGTGCCAGCAGCCCCCATGGGGGGGCTAGCAATCAGCCCCAGCATTTT. Protein product: CASSPHGGASNQPQHF.

This clone occurred once. The chain employs TRBV18 and TRBJ1-1; D remains unclear. With 3 bases removed from V and 0 bases from J, the gap between germline ends came to 11 bases. Per the germline V gene, CDR1 is KGHSH and CDR2 is LQKENI. The CDR3 is made up of 15 amino acids. DNA of the CDR3: TGTGCCAGCTCACCTGGGAGTGCCATGAACACTGAAGCTTTCTTT. Residues: CASSPGSAMNTEAFF.

Comments on this clone: Other DNA variants within this sample encode the same CDR3. This sequence joins TRBV6-5 and TRBJ1-1; D gene uncertain. Germline CDR1 MNHEY, CDR2 SVGAGI. There are 11 residues in the CDR3. V was shortened by 2 bases and J by 5 bases, with 3 bases between the two germline ends. The CDR3 spells CASSYDTEAFF. Here the CDR3 DNA reads TGTGCCAGCAGTTACGATACTGAAGCTTTCTTT.

V usage is TRBV6-1 and J usage is TRBJ2-7, with 8 bases lining up with TRBD1. Germline-derived CDR1 and CDR2 are MNHNS and SASEGT. With V trimmed by 6 bases and J by 2 bases, 3 bases remained unmatched. This CDR3 comprises 13 residues. The CDR3 is CASRRTGTYEQYF. The CDR3, as DNA: TGTGCCAGCAGACGGACAGGGACCTACGAGCAGTACTTC.